This T cell receptor (beta chain) was retrieved from a study of blood T cell repertoires in COVID-19. For the study at large: Sample material is recorded as cDNA or gDNA derived from T cells, B-cell-depleted T cells, or PBMCs.

As processed by the authors: Amplification of reference gene primers provided the estimated nucleated cell counts. Assay: immunoSEQ multiplex PCR; the TCRdb copy retains only in-frame clones and omits some. V, J and clone size reflect that table, while D and trimming were determined from the DNA. The top ten clones hold roughly 4% of a sample with hundreds of thousands of clones, around 80% of them seen once. The CDR3 length is 16 residues. Trimming removed 0 bases from V and 8 bases from J, with 19 bases in between. The germline gives CDR1 LNHNV, CDR2 YYDKDF (reference sequence). The participants were between 18 and 89 years old and came from roughly 24 US areas. Assignment of participants to cohorts was predicated upon participant-reported clinical history.

The specimen sequenced was PBMCs or T cells enriched from blood (not recorded which). V and J are TRBV15 and TRBJ1-2; tentative D call: TRBD1 (6 bases). The clonotype comes from a man aged 25-45 years with acute COVID-19. The CDR3 nucleotides are TGTGCCACCAGCAGAGAAGGGACAATCCCTGGTTCGGGCTACACCTTC. Its translation is CATSREGTIPGSGYTF.